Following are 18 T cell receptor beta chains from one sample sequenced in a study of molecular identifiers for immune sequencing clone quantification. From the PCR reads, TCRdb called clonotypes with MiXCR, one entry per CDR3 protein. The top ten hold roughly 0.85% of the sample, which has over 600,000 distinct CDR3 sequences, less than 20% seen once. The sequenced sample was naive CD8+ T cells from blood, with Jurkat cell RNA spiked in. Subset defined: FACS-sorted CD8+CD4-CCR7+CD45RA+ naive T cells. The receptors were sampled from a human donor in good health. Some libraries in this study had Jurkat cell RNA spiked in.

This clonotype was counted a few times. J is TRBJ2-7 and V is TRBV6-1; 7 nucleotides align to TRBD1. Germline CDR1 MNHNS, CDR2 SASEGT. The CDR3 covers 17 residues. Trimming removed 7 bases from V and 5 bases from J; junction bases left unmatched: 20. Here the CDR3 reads CASIRYMTGSRSDEQYF. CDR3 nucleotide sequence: TGTGCCAGCATTCGGTATATGACAGGGAGTCGGTCGGACGAGCAGTACTTC.

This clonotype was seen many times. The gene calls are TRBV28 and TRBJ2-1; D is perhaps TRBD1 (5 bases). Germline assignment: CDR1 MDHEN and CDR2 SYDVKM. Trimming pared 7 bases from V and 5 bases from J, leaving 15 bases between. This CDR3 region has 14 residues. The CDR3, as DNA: TGTGCCAGCAAGTTTATGGACAACCACAATGAGCAGTTCTTC. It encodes CASKFMDNHNEQFF.

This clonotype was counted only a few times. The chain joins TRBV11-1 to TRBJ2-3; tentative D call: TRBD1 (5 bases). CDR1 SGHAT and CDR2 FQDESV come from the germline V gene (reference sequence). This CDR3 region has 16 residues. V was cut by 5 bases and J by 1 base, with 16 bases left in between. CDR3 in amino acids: CASSPPTVSGTDTQYF. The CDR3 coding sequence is TGTGCCAGCAGCCCTCCGACAGTCTCTGGCACAGATACGCAGTATTTT.

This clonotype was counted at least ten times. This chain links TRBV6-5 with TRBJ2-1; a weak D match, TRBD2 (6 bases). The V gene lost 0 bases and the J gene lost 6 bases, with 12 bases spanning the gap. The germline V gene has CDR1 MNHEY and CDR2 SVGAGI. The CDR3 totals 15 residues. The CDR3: CASSYSTGGGNEQFF. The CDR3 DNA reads TGTGCCAGCAGTTACTCAACCGGGGGAGGCAATGAGCAGTTCTTC.

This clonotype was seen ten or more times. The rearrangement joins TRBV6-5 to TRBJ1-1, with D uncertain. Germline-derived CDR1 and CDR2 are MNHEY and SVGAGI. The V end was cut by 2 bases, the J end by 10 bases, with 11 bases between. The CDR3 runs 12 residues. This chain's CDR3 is CASSYDSVRAFF. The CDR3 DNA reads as TGTGCCAGCAGTTACGATTCGGTAAGAGCTTTCTTT.

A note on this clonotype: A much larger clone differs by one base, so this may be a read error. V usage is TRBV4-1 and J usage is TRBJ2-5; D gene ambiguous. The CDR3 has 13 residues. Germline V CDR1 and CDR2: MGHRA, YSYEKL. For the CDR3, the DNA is TGCGCCAGCAGCACAACGGACCTAGAGGCCCAGTACTTC. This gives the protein CASSTTDLEAQYF.

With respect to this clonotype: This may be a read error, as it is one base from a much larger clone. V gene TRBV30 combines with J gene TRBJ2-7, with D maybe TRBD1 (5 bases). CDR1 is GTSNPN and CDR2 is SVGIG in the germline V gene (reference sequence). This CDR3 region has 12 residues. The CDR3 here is CVWSRDSYEQYF. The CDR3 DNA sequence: TGTGTCTGGAGCAGAGACAGCTACGAGCAGTACTTC.

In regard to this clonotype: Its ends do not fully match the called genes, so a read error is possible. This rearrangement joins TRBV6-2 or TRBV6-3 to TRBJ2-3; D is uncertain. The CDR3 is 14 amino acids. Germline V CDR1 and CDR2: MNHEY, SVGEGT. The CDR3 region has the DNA TGTGCCAGCAGTTGCTCGACTGTCCCAGATATGCAGTATTTT. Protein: CASSCSTVPDMQYF.

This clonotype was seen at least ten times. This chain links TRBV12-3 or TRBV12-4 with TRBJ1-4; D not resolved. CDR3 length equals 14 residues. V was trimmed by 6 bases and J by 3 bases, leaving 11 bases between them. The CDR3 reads CASRRWGSNEKLFF. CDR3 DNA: TGTGCCAGCAGGCGATGGGGTTCTAATGAAAAACTGTTTTTT.

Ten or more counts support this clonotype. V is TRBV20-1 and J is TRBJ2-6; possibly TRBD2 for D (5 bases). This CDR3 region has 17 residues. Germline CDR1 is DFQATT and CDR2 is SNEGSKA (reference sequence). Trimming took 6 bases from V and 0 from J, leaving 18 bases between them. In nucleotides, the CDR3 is TGCAGTGCCAGCCGGTGGGAGCCCGTCTCTGGGGCCAACGTCCTGACTTTC. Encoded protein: CSASRWEPVSGANVLTF.

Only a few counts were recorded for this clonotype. The CDR3 nucleotides are TGTGCCAGCAGCGACCTAGCGGGGGGCACAGATACGCAGTATTTT. Its translation: CASSDLAGGTDTQYF. V usage is TRBV2 and J usage is TRBJ2-3, with TRBD2 matching 10 bases. The CDR3 length is 15 residues. J gave up 1 base and V 6 bases, and 4 bases lay outside the gene matches. Germline V gene sequence: CDR1 SNHLY, CDR2 FYNNEI.

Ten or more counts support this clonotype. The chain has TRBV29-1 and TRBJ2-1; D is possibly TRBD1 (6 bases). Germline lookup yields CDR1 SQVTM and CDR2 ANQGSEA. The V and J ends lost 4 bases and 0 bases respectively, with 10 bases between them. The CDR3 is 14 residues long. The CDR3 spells CSVGDTSSYNEQFF. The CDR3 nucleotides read TGCAGCGTTGGGGACACGAGCTCCTACAATGAGCAGTTCTTC.

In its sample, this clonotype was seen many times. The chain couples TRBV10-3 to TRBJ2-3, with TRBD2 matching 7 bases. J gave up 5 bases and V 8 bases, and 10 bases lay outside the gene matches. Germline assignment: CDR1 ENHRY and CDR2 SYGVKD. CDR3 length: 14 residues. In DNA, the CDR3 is TGTGCCATCGCCCACGGCGGGAGAGGAGATACGCAGTATTTT. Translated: CAIAHGGRGDTQYF.

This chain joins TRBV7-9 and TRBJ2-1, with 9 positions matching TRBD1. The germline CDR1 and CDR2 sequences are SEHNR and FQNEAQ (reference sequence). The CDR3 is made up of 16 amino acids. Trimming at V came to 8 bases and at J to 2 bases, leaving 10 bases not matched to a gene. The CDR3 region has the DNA TGTGCCAGCGGCACCGCGGGACAGGGACCCTACAATGAGCAGTTCTTC. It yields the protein CASGTAGQGPYNEQFF.

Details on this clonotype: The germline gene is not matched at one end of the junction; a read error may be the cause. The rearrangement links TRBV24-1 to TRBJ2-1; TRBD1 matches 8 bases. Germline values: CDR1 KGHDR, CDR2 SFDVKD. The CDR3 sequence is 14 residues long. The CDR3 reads CVTSVDRGNNEQFF. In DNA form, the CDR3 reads TGTGTCACCAGTGTCGACAGGGGCAACAATGAGCAGTTCTTC.

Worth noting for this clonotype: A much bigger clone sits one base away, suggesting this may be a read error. The CDR3 is CASSHYLTSRGTDMQYF. CDR3 DNA: TGCGCCAGCAGCCACTATTTGACCAGCCGGGGCACAGATATGCAGTATTTT. The rearrangement uses TRBV4-3 and TRBJ2-3; D possibly matches TRBD1 or TRBD2 (5 bases each). Germline loops: CDR1 LGHNA, CDR2 YSLEER. The CDR3 contains 17 residues.

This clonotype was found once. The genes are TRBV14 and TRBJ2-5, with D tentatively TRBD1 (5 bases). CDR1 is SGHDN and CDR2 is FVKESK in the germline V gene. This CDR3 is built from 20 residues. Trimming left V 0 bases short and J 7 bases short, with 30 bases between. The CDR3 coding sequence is TGTGCCAGCAGCCAAGATCATTTAGGGTCCTTAGGGGATCCCGATAGGACCCAGTACTTC. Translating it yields CASSQDHLGSLGDPDRTQYF.

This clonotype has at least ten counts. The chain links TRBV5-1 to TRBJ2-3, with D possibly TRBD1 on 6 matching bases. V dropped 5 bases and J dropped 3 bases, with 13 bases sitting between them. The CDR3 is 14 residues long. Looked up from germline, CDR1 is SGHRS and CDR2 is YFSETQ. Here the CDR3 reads CASSFLGTTDTQYF. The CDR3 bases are TGCGCCAGCAGTTTCCTCGGGACAACAGATACGCAGTATTTT.